A selection of T cell receptor beta chains follows, all from one sample in a study of T-cell reconstitution after alpha-beta-depleted transplantation in children. TCRdb recomputed calls from the PCR reads with MiXCR, one row per CDR3 protein. The table records approximately 650,000 distinct CDR3 sequences, around 14% of them present only once. The input for sequencing was PBMCs, taken before TCRalphabeta/CD19-depleted stem cell transplant. These receptors were obtained from a girl aged 2-10 years with congenital amegakaryocytic thrombocytopenia, due to receive a stem cell transplant. CDR3s include the opening cysteine and the closing phenylalanine or tryptophan. The order of the fields is D gene, J gene, clone size, V gene, CDR3 protein, CDR3 DNA. D genes are given only for firm matches. Size values are once, few and many counts, or a class for expanded clones, and some rows have none.

. | TRBJ2-1 | few | TRBV7-2 | CASSLAFRGYNEQFF | TGTGCCAGCAGCTTAGCGTTCCGAGGGTACAATGAGCAGTTCTTC
. | TRBJ2-5 | . | TRBV5-1 | CASSLATAGYQETQYF | TGCGCCAGCAGCTTGGCGACAGCCGGTTACCAAGAGACCCAGTACTTC
. | TRBJ1-1 | many | TRBV10-3 | CAISEALNTEAFF | TGTGCCATCAGTGAGGCCCTGAACACTGAAGCTTTCTTT
. | TRBJ2-3 | few | TRBV2 | CASRPGSPDTQYF | TGTGCCAGCAGGCCGGGCAGCCCCGATACGCAGTATTTT
. | TRBJ1-1 | many | TRBV5-1 | CASSLAVGEVLAEAFF | TGCGCCAGCAGCTTGGCCGTGGGGGAGGTACTGGCTGAAGCTTTCTTT
. | TRBJ2-4 | many | TRBV12-3/TRBV12-4 | CASSLWTAQDIQYF | TGTGCCAGCAGTCTCTGGACCGCACAAGACATTCAGTACTTC
. | TRBJ2-7 | many | TRBV9 | CASSVFSGGEQYF | TGTGCCAGCAGCGTGTTTTCGGGCGGCGAGCAGTACTTC
. | TRBJ2-4 | many | TRBV12-3/TRBV12-4 | CASMWGTGFGTKNIQYF | TGTGCCAGCATGTGGGGCACAGGGTTCGGAACCAAAAACATTCAGTACTTC
. | TRBJ2-5 | few | TRBV14 | CASSQEGETQYF | TGTGCCAGCAGCCAGGAAGGGGAGACCCAGTACTTC
. | TRBJ2-4 | many | TRBV5-1 | CASSLVQTSAKNIQYF | TGCGCCAGCAGCTTGGTACAGACTTCAGCCAAAAACATTCAGTACTTC
TRBD2 | TRBJ2-5 | . | TRBV20-1 | CSARPSGGETQYF | TGCAGTGCACGACCTAGCGGGGGAGAGACCCAGTACTTC
. | TRBJ1-1 | few | TRBV5-1 | CASSLGGSREAFF | TGCGCCAGCAGCTTGGGGGGGAGCAGGGAAGCTTTCTTT
. | TRBJ1-2 | . | TRBV25-1 | CAAALGENYGYTF | TGTGCCGCCGCCCTCGGGGAGAACTATGGCTACACCTTC
. | TRBJ2-1 | . | TRBV5-1 | CASSSPGSGLGNEQFF | TGCGCCAGCAGCAGCCCCGGGAGCGGCCTTGGCAATGAGCAGTTCTTC
. | TRBJ2-1 | few | TRBV11-2 | CASSLDYGKAEQFF | TGTGCCAGCAGCTTAGATTATGGGAAGGCTGAGCAGTTCTTC
TRBD1 | TRBJ2-1 | many | TRBV11-1 | CASSFLQGAPSSYNEQFF | TGTGCCAGCAGCTTTTTGCAGGGGGCTCCGAGCTCCTACAATGAGCAGTTCTTC
. | TRBJ1-5 | many | TRBV12-3/TRBV12-4 | CASSLFGQFQPQHF | TGTGCCAGCAGTTTATTTGGCCAGTTTCAGCCCCAGCATTTT
TRBD2 | TRBJ2-1 | few | TRBV5-1 | CASSARTGTSGRNEQFF | TGCGCCAGCAGCGCGAGGACCGGGACTAGCGGGAGGAATGAGCAGTTCTTC
TRBD1 | TRBJ2-7 | . | TRBV29-1 | CSVETGGGGEQYF | TGCAGCGTTGAAACAGGGGGTGGAGGCGAGCAGTACTTC
. | TRBJ2-7 | . | TRBV5-1 | CASSPWGSEQYF | TGCGCCAGCAGCCCTTGGGGGAGCGAGCAGTACTTC
. | TRBJ2-7 | few | TRBV20-1 | CSAGGRNSNEQYF | TGCAGTGCCGGGGGACGAAATTCGAACGAGCAGTACTTC
. | TRBJ2-3 | many | TRBV6-1 | CASSEVRTDTQYF | TGTGCCAGCAGTGAAGTTAGGACAGATACGCAGTATTTT
. | TRBJ2-3 | . | TRBV7-2 | CASSRFGGPGTDTQYF | TGTGCCAGCAGCCGCTTTGGGGGGCCCGGCACAGATACGCAGTATTTT
TRBD2 | TRBJ2-7 | few | TRBV6-2/TRBV6-3 | CASRSGLAPYEQYF | TGTGCCAGCAGATCAGGACTAGCGCCCTACGAGCAGTACTTC
. | TRBJ2-7 | many | TRBV29-1 | CSVTGGGYEQYF | TGCAGCGTCACCGGTGGGGGATACGAGCAGTACTTC
. | TRBJ1-3 | many | TRBV12-5 | CASGLTTTDDSGNTIYF | TGTGCTAGTGGTTTGACGACGACGGATGACTCTGGAAACACCATATATTTT
. | TRBJ2-1 | many | TRBV10-3 | CAIRTGTDYNEQFF | TGTGCCATCAGAACCGGGACTGACTACAATGAGCAGTTCTTC
TRBD1 | TRBJ2-7 | . | TRBV20-1 | CSATGAEGQGSGNPYEQYF | TGCAGTGCTACCGGTGCGGAAGGACAGGGAAGTGGCAACCCCTACGAGCAGTACTTC
. | TRBJ2-3 | many | TRBV7-9 | CASSLSGFDTQYF | TGTGCCAGCAGCTTATCCGGGTTCGATACGCAGTATTTT
. | TRBJ2-5 | . | TRBV5-1 | CASSILATLEETQYF | TGCGCCAGCAGCATCCTAGCGACCCTTGAAGAGACCCAGTACTTC
. | TRBJ1-5 | . | TRBV12-3/TRBV12-4 | CASSSGPPYSNQPQHF | TGTGCCAGCAGCTCCGGGCCGCCCTATAGCAATCAGCCCCAGCATTTT
. | TRBJ2-2 | many | TRBV5-1 | CASRDSPRTGELFF | TGCGCCAGCAGGGACAGTCCCCGCACCGGGGAGCTGTTTTTT
. | TRBJ1-5 | few | TRBV5-1 | CASGQGPGQPQHF | TGCGCCAGCGGCCAGGGGCCCGGTCAGCCCCAGCATTTT
TRBD2 | TRBJ2-4 | . | TRBV29-1 | CSVVYRASGLAGALAKNIQYF | TGCAGCGTTGTGTATCGAGCCTCGGGACTAGCGGGGGCCTTAGCCAAAAACATTCAGTACTTC
. | TRBJ2-1 | many | TRBV12-3/TRBV12-4 | CASSPRLNREQFF | TGTGCCAGTTCGCCTCGACTGAACCGCGAGCAGTTCTTC
. | TRBJ1-2 | few | TRBV5-1 | CASSLEWDNYGYTF | TGCGCCAGCAGCTTGGAATGGGATAACTATGGCTACACCTTC
TRBD2 | TRBJ2-7 | . | TRBV20-1 | CCAYIGTSGWDYEQYF | TGCTGTGCTTACATCGGGACTAGCGGGTGGGATTACGAGCAGTACTTC
. | TRBJ1-2 | few | TRBV27 | CASSYGRFYGYTF | TGTGCCAGCAGTTACGGTAGATTCTATGGCTACACCTTC
. | TRBJ2-2 | many | TRBV28 | CASSLKGTTPNTGELFF | TGTGCCAGCAGTTTAAAAGGGACAACCCCGAACACCGGGGAGCTGTTTTTT
. | TRBJ1-2 | many | TRBV18 | CASSPPGTQNYGYTF | TGTGCCAGCTCACCACCAGGGACGCAGAACTATGGCTACACCTTC